This T cell receptor (beta chain) was sequenced in a study of T cells after yellow fever vaccination. Regarding the study as a whole: It was a weaker secondary response, yet one that peaked faster, at day 5 versus 15. Most primary-vaccination clones recurred post-booster (roughly 96% CD4, 88% CD8).

Germline CDR1 SGHDT, CDR2 YYEEEE. The germline V and J ends were trimmed by 2 bases and 4 bases, with 10 bases remaining between them. The CDR3 has 14 amino acids. Each CDR3 protein gets one entry after TCRdb re-called the 5' RACE reads with MiXCR. Of a few hundred thousand distinct CDR3 sequences detected, around 4.1% appear once; the ten largest clones hold roughly a quarter. This clonotype was observed a handful of times. Antigen: not known. The TCR comes from a man aged 18-30 years who received the YFV17D yellow fever vaccine. Sample: PBMCs, taken 5 days after the yellow fever booster vaccination. The chain carries TRBV5-6 and TRBJ2-1, with a possible D match to TRBD1 (5 bases). The CDR3 DNA follows: TGTGCCAGCAGCTTTGGGTCAGGGTACAATGAGCAGTTCTTC. Protein: CASSFGSGYNEQFF.